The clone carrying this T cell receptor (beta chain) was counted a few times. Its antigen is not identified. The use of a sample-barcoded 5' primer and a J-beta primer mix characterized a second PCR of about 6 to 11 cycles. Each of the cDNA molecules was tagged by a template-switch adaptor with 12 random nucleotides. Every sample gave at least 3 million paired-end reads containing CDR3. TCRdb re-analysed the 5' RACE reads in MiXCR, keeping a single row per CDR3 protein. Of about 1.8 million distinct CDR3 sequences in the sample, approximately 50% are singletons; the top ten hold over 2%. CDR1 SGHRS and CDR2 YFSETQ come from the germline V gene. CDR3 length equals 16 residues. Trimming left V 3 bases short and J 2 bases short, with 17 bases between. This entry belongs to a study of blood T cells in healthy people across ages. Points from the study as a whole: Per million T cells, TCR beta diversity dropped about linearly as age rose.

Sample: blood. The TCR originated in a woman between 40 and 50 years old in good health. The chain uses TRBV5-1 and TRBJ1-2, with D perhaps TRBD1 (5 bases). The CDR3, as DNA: TGCGCCAGCAGCTCGGACGGACATTACTTAAACTATGGCTACACCTTC. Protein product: CASSSDGHYLNYGYTF.